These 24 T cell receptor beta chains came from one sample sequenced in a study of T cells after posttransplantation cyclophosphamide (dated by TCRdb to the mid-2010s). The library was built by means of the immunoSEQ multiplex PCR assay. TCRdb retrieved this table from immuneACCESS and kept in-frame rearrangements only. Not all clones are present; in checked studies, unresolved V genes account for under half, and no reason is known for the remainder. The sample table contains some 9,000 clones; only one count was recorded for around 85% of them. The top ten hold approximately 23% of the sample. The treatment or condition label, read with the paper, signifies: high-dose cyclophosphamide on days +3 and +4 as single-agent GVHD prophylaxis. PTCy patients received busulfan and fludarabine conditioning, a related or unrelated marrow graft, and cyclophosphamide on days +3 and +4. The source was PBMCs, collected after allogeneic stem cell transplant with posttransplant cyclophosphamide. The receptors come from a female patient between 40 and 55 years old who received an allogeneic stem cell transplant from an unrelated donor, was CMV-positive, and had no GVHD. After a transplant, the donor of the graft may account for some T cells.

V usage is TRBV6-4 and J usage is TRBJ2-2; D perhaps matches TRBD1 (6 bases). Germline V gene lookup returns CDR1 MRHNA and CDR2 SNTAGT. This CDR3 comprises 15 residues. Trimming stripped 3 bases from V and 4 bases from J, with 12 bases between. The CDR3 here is CASSDRPGATGELFF. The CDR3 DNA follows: TGTGCCAGCAGTGATCGGCCAGGGGCCACCGGGGAGCTGTTTTTT.

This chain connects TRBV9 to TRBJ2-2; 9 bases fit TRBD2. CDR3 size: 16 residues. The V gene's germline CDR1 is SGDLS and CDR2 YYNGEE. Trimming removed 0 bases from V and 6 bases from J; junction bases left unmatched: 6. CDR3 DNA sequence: TGTGCCAGCAGCGTAGAGGCGGGGGGGCGGTCCGGGGAGCTGTTTTTT. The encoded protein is CASSVEAGGRSGELFF.

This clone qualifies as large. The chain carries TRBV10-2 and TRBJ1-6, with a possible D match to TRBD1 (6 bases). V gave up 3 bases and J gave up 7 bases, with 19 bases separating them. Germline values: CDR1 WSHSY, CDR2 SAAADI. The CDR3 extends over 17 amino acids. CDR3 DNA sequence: TGCGCCAGCAGTGAATCCAGGGGCTTATTGGCGAATTCACCCCTCCACTTT. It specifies CASSESRGLLANSPLHF.

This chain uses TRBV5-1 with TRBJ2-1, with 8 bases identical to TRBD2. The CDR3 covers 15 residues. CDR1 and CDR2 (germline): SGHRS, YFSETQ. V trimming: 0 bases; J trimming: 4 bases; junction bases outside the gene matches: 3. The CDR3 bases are TGCGCCAGCAGCTTGGACCGCGGGGGGTACAATGAGCAGTTCTTC. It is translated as CASSLDRGGYNEQFF.

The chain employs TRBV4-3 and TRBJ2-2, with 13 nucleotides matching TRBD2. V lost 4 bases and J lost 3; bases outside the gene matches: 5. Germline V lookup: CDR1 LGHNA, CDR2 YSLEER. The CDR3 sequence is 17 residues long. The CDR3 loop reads CASSLGTSGVDTGELFF. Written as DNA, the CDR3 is TGCGCCAGCAGCCTTGGGACTAGCGGGGTAGACACCGGGGAGCTGTTTTTT.

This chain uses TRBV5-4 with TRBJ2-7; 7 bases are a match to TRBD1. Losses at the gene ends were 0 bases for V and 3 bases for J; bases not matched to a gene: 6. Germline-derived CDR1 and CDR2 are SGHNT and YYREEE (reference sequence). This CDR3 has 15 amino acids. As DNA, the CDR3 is TGTGCCAGCAGCTTGGGAAGGCCAGGGGGCTACGAGCAGTACTTC. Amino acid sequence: CASSLGRPGGYEQYF. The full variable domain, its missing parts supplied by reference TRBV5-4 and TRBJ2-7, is ETGVTQSPTHLIKTRGQQVTLRCSSQSGHNTVSWYQQALGQGPQFIFQYYREEENGRGNFPPRFSGLQFPNYSSELNVNALELDDSALYLCASSLGRPGGYEQYFGPGTRLTVT.

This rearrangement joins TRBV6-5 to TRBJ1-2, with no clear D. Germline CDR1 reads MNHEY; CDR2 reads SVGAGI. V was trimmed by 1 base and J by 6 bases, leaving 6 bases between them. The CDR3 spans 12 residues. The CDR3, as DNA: TGTGCCAGCAGTTACTTTCGTAATGGCTACACCTTC. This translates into CASSYFRNGYTF.

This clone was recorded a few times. CDR3 bases: TGCAGCGTATCCCGAGAGACCCAGTACTTC. This sequence encodes CSVSRETQYF. This sequence joins TRBV29-1 and TRBJ2-5; D is ambiguous. The CDR3 contains 10 residues. V lost 6 bases, J lost 4 bases, and 6 bases lay in between. The germline CDR1 and CDR2 sequences are SQVTM and ANQGSEA.

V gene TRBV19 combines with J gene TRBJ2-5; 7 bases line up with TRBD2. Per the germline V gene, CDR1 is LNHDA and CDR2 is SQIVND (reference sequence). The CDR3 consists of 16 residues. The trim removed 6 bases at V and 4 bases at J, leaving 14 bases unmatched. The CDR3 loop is CASSPNVGGVGETQYF. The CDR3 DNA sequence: TGTGCCAGTAGCCCGAACGTGGGGGGGGTAGGAGAGACCCAGTACTTC.

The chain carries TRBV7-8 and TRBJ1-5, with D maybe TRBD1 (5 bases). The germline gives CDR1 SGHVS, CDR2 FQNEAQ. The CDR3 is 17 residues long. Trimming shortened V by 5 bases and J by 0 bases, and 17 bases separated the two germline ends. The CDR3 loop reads CASSPDRPYYSNQPQHF. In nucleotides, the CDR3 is TGTGCCAGCAGCCCAGACAGACCCTACTATAGCAATCAGCCCCAGCATTTT.

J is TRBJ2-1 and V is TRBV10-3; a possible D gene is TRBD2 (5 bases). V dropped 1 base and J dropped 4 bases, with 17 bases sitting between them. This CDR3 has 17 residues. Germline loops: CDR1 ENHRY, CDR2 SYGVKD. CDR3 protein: CAISEWAREGSYNEQFF. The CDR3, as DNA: TGTGCCATCAGTGAGTGGGCCCGAGAGGGTTCTTACAATGAGCAGTTCTTC.

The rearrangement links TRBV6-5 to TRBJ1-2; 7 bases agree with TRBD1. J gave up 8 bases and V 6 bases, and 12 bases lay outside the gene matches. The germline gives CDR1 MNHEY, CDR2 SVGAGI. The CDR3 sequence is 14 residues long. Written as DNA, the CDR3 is TGTGCCAGCAGAACCAGTACAGGGGTTTGGGGCTACACCTTC. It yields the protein CASRTSTGVWGYTF.

CDR3 residues: CAISGTGGINEQYF. The CDR3, as DNA: TGTGCCATCAGTGGGACAGGGGGAATTAACGAGCAGTACTTC. The chain combines TRBV10-3 with TRBJ2-7; 10 nucleotides match TRBD1. Germline V CDR1 and CDR2: ENHRY, SYGVKD. The CDR3 has 14 residues. V trimming: 4 bases; J trimming: 5 bases; junction bases outside the gene matches: 5.

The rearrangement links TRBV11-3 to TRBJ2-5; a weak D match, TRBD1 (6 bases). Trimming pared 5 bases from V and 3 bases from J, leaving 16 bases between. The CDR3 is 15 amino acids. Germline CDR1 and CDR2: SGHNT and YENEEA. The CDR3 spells CASSPILDREETQYF. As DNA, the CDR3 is TGTGCCAGCAGCCCGATCTTGGACAGAGAAGAGACCCAGTACTTC.

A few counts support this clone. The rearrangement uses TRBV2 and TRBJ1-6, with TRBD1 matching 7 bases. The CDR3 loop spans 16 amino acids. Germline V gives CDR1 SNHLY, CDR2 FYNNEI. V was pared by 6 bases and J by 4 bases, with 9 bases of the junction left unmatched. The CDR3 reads CASRVDRDRYNSPLHF. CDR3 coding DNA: TGTGCCAGCAGGGTAGACAGGGATCGATATAATTCACCCCTCCACTTT.

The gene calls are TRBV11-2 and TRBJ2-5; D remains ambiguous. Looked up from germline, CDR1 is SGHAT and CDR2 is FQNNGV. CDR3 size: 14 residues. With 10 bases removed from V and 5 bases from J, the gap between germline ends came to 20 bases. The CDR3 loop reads CATKPFPPRETQYF. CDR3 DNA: TGTGCCACCAAGCCATTCCCCCCTAGGGAGACCCAGTACTTC.

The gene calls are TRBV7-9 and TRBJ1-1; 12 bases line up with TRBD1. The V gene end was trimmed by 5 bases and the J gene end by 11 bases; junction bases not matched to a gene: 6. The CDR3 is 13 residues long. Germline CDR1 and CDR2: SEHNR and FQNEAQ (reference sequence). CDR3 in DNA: TGTGCCAGCAGCCCGCGGGACAGGGGGCCCGCTTTCTTT. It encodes CASSPRDRGPAFF.

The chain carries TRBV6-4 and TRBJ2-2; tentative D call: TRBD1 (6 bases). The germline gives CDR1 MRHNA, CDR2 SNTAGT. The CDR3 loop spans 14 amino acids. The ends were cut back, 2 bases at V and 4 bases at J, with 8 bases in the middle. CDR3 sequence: CASSDTGLTGELFF. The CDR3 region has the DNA TGTGCCAGCAGTGACACAGGGCTCACCGGGGAGCTGTTTTTT.

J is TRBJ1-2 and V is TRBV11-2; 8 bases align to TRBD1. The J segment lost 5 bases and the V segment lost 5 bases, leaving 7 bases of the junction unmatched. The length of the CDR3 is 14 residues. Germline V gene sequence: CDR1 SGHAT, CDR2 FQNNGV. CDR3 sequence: CASSRGQGEYGYTF. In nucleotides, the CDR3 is TGTGCCAGCAGCAGAGGACAGGGAGAATATGGCTACACCTTC. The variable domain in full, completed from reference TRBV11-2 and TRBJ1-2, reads EAGVAQSPRYKIIEKRQSVAFWCNPISGHATLYWYQQILGQGPKLLIQFQNNGVVDDSQLPKDRFSAERLKGVDSTLKIQPAKLEDSAVYLCASSRGQGEYGYTFGSGTRLTVV.

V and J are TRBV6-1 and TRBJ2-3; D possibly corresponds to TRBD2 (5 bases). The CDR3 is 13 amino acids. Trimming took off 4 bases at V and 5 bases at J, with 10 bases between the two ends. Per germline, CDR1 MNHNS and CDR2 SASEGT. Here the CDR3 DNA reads TGTGCCAGCAGTGGCCCAGCGGAAGATACGCAGTATTTT. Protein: CASSGPAEDTQYF.

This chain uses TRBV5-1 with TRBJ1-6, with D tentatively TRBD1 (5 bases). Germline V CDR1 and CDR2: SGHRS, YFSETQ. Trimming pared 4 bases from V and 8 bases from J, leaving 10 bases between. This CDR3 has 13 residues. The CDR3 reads CASSQGSDSPLHF. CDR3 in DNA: TGCGCCAGCAGCCAGGGATCCGATTCACCCCTCCACTTT.

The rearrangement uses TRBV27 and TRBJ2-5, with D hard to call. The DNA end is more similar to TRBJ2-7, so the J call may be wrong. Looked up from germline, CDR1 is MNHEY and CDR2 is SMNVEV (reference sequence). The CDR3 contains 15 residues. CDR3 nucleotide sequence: TGTGCCAGCAGTTTTTCAAGGCAGGCCCTCTACGAGCAGTACTTC. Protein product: CASSFSRQALYEQYF.

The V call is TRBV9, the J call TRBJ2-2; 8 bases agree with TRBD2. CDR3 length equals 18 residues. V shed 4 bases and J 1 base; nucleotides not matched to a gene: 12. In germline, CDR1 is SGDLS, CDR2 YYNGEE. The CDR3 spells CASSHDFRGGRNTGELFF. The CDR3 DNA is TGTGCCAGCAGCCATGACTTTCGCGGGGGGCGGAACACCGGGGAGCTGTTTTTT.

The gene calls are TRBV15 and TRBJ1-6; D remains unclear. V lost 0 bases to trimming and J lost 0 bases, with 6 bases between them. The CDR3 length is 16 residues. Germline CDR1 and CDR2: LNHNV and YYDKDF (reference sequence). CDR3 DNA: TGTGCCACCAGCAGAGATCTAAGCTCCTATAATTCACCCCTCCACTTT. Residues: CATSRDLSSYNSPLHF.